The 25 T cell receptor beta chains presented below share a single source sample, sequenced in a study of neurological immune-mediated disorders. MiXCR, run by TCRdb on the 5' RACE reads, gives a single entry per CDR3 protein. The profile shows 50,000 to 85,000 distinct CDR3 sequences, 4% to 6% of them singletons. Sample: PBMCs. The receptor set was obtained from a woman aged 25 to 39 with multiple sclerosis.

The chain recombines TRBV24-1 with TRBJ2-3; 11 bases align to TRBD1. From germline, CDR1 is KGHDR and CDR2 SFDVKD. V shed 4 bases and J 4 bases; nucleotides not matched to a gene: 6. This CDR3 is built from 16 residues. The CDR3 nucleotides read TGTGCCACCAGTGACCATGGGACAGGGGGAGCAGATACGCAGTATTTT. Protein product: CATSDHGTGGADTQYF.

As regards this clonotype: The junction does not match germline at one end; this may be a read error. The chain uses TRBV20-1 and TRBJ1-5; D not resolved. Germline loops: CDR1 DFQATT, CDR2 SNEGSKA (reference sequence). This CDR3 comprises 13 residues. The CDR3 nucleotides are TGCAGTGCTAGAGTCAATAGCTATCAGCCCCAGAATTTT. Translated: CSARVNSYQPQNF.

V gene TRBV5-1 combines with J gene TRBJ2-1; TRBD2 agrees at 8 bases. The CDR3 runs to 16 residues. Germline V gene data show CDR1 as SGHRS and CDR2 as YFSETQ. After removal of 0 bases from V and 7 bases from J, the junction contained 9 bases not matched to a gene. The DNA for the CDR3 is TGCGCCAGCAGCTTGGCGGGAGGGACCCGGGGGAATGAGCAGTTCTTC. Protein sequence: CASSLAGGTRGNEQFF.

This clonotype was observed at least ten times. The chain recombines TRBV20-1 with TRBJ1-5; 8 positions agree with TRBD1. V was clipped by 0 bases and J by 1 base; unmatched bases: 5. CDR1 is DFQATT and CDR2 is SNEGSKA in the germline V gene (reference sequence). The CDR3 totals 16 residues. The CDR3: CSARDQGATSNQPQHF. The CDR3 bases are TGCAGTGCTAGAGATCAGGGGGCAACGAGCAATCAGCCCCAGCATTTT.

At least ten counts were recorded for this clonotype. V gene TRBV20-1 combines with J gene TRBJ2-1; D may correspond to TRBD1 or TRBD2 (5 bases each). Germline values: CDR1 DFQATT, CDR2 SNEGSKA (reference sequence). This CDR3 contains 15 residues. V lost 3 bases and J lost 7, with 19 bases in between. CDR3 DNA: TGCAGTGCTAGCCCCGAAGGGACCCTTGGGAATGAGCAGTTCTTC. Translating gives CSASPEGTLGNEQFF.

The sample holds many counts of this clonotype. The rearrangement uses TRBV7-9 and TRBJ2-2; D is perhaps TRBD1 (6 bases). Germline V gene data show CDR1 as SEHNR and CDR2 as FQNEAQ (reference sequence). The CDR3 is 15 amino acids. V was shortened by 3 bases and J by 2 bases, with 10 bases between the two germline ends. DNA of the CDR3: TGTGCCAGCAGCTTCGGCAGGGGAAACACCGGGGAGCTGTTTTTT. Encoded protein: CASSFGRGNTGELFF.

This clonotype was counted ten times or more. V and J are TRBV5-1 and TRBJ2-2; maybe TRBD2 (6 bases). CDR1 SGHRS and CDR2 YFSETQ come from the germline V gene. Deletions cut 4 bases from V and 2 bases from J, with 12 bases between. This CDR3 spans 15 amino acids. The CDR3 sequence is CASSIRDSNTGELFF. CDR3 nucleotides: TGCGCCAGCAGCATCCGGGACTCAAACACCGGGGAGCTGTTTTTT.

This clonotype has at least ten counts. The chain combines TRBV29-1 with TRBJ2-2, with 7 bases fitting TRBD2. Per the germline V gene, CDR1 is SQVTM and CDR2 is ANQGSEA. Trimming removed 7 bases from V and 1 base from J; junction bases left unmatched: 6. This CDR3 contains 14 residues. CDR3 nucleotides: TGCAGCGCCTTGGGGGGGGGGAACACCGGGGAGCTGTTTTTT. Translated, it gives CSALGGGNTGELFF.

In its sample, this clonotype was seen many times. This chain joins TRBV3-1 and TRBJ2-7; D is perhaps TRBD1 or TRBD2 (5 bases each). This CDR3 region has 15 residues. With 5 bases removed from V and 3 bases from J, the gap between germline ends came to 17 bases. Germline V gene sequence: CDR1 LGHDT, CDR2 YNNKEL (reference sequence). The DNA for the CDR3 is TGTGCCAGCAGCAACGGGGACCCTCGGTACTACGAGCAGTACTTC. Translating gives CASSNGDPRYYEQYF.

The table lists this clonotype with many counts. The chain recombines TRBV5-1 with TRBJ2-7; TRBD1 aligns across 7 bases. From germline, CDR1 is SGHRS and CDR2 YFSETQ. The V and J ends lost 0 bases and 7 bases, in that order; junction bases with no gene match: 4. The CDR3 loop spans 13 amino acids. Here the CDR3 reads CASSLEGAHEQYF. In DNA form, the CDR3 reads TGCGCCAGCAGCTTGGAGGGGGCTCATGAGCAGTACTTC.

This clonotype was observed a single time. The germline gene is not matched at one end of the junction; a read error may be the cause. The rearrangement uses TRBV15 and TRBJ2-6, with D possibly being TRBD1 (5 bases). CDR1 is LNHNV and CDR2 is YYDKDF in the germline V gene (reference sequence). The length of the CDR3 is 15 residues. The DNA for the CDR3 is TGTGCCACCAGCAGAGGACGCTCTGGGGCCAAAGTCCTGACTTTC. Protein sequence: CATSRGRSGAKVLTF.

V is TRBV20-1 and J is TRBJ1-1; the match to TRBD1 covers 11 bases. Looked up from germline, CDR1 is DFQATT and CDR2 is SNEGSKA (reference sequence). There are 15 residues in the CDR3. The J segment lost 6 bases and the V segment lost 4 bases, leaving 10 bases of the junction unmatched. The CDR3 protein is CSAKPGQGVRAEAFF. The CDR3 nucleotides read TGCAGTGCTAAACCGGGACAGGGGGTAAGGGCTGAAGCTTTCTTT.

This clonotype was counted at least ten times. The chain employs TRBV5-6 and TRBJ2-7; 8 nucleotides line up with TRBD2. Germline CDR1 SGHDT, CDR2 YYEEEE. V was clipped by 5 bases and J by 3 bases; unmatched bases: 10. The CDR3 covers 15 residues. The CDR3 sequence is CASSRDRAGDYEQYF. DNA for the CDR3: TGTGCCAGCAGTCGAGACAGAGCGGGGGACTACGAGCAGTACTTC. Full variable domain (outside the CDR3, taken from reference TRBV5-6 and TRBJ2-7): DAGVTQSPTHLIKTRGQQVTLRCSPKSGHDTVSWYQQALGQGPQFIFQYYEEEERQRGNFPDRFSGHQFPNYSSELNVNALLLGDSALYLCASSRDRAGDYEQYFGPGTRLTVT.

This clonotype has more than one count but fewer than ten. The J gene is TRBJ2-3, the V gene TRBV5-6; 8 nucleotides match TRBD1. Germline values: CDR1 SGHDT, CDR2 YYEEEE. This CDR3 region has 17 residues. V lost 0 bases, J lost 3 bases, and 9 bases stayed unmatched. CDR3 DNA sequence: TGTGCCAGCAGCTTGGCCACAGGGGGTTGGGGGACAGATACGCAGTATTTT. Translated: CASSLATGGWGTDTQYF.

The chain is built from TRBV25-1 and TRBJ2-6; D uncertain. The CDR3 length is 13 residues. Per germline, CDR1 MGHDK and CDR2 SYGVNS. The germline V and J ends were trimmed by 2 bases and 2 bases, with 1 base remaining between them. The CDR3 DNA reads TGTGCCAGCAGTGAACCTGGGGCCAACGTCCTGACTTTC. Translating gives CASSEPGANVLTF.

Details on this clonotype: One end of the junction fails to match germline, which may point to a read error. CDR3: CASSRDRAGQPQNF. Here the CDR3 DNA reads TGTGCCAGCAGCCGAGACAGGGCAGGCCAGCCCCAGAATTTT. This chain connects TRBV7-2 to TRBJ1-5; TRBD1 matches at 7 bases. This CDR3 contains 14 residues. Germline CDR1 SGHTA, CDR2 FQGNSA.

Of note for this clonotype: A read error may explain this, as a much larger clone is one base away. The chain employs TRBV3-1 and TRBJ1-1, with a weak D call TRBD1 (6 bases). Germline V gene lookup returns CDR1 LGHDT and CDR2 YNNKEL (reference sequence). The V gene lost 8 bases and the J gene lost 1 base, with 11 bases spanning the gap. There are 13 residues in the CDR3. The CDR3 sequence: CASGWGANTEAFF. CDR3 DNA sequence: TGTGCCAGCGGCTGGGGGGCGAACACTGAAGCTTTCTTT.

This clonotype has ten or more counts. The rearrangement joins TRBV3-1 to TRBJ2-3; unclear D gene. The CDR3 has 13 amino acids. The V end lost 2 bases, the J end lost 0 bases, and 3 bases lay between the germline ends. The germline V gene has CDR1 LGHDT and CDR2 YNNKEL (reference sequence). The CDR3 is CASSQQSTDTQYF. The CDR3 coding sequence is TGTGCCAGCAGCCAACAGAGCACAGATACGCAGTATTTT.

This clonotype has at least ten counts. The chain is built from TRBV5-1 and TRBJ2-3; 10 bases line up with TRBD1. The germline gives CDR1 SGHRS, CDR2 YFSETQ. The V and J ends lost 1 base and 6 bases, in that order; junction bases with no gene match: 5. The CDR3 loop spans 15 amino acids. CDR3 protein: CASSLLGQGSDTQYF. Here the CDR3 DNA reads TGCGCCAGCAGCTTGCTGGGACAGGGGAGTGATACGCAGTATTTT.

This sequence joins TRBV28 and TRBJ2-5, with D uncertain. The germline CDR1 and CDR2 sequences are MDHEN and SYDVKM. V was pared by 6 bases and J by 3 bases, with 2 bases between. The CDR3 spans 10 residues. The CDR3 loop reads CASRKETQYF. CDR3 DNA: TGTGCCAGCAGGAAAGAGACCCAGTACTTC.

The table lists this clonotype with many counts. This chain connects TRBV11-2 to TRBJ2-5; a possible D gene is TRBD1 (6 bases). This CDR3 has 13 residues. CDR1 is SGHAT, CDR2 FQNNGV, per germline. Trimming stripped 6 bases from V and 2 bases from J, with 10 bases between. CDR3 DNA sequence: TGTGCCAGCAGGCGGACAGAACAAGAGACCCAGTACTTC. Translated: CASRRTEQETQYF.

On this clonotype itself: One end of the junction does not line up with germline, which may come from a read error. The genes are TRBV12-3 or TRBV12-4 and TRBJ1-2; maybe TRBD1 (5 bases). The CDR3 consists of 13 residues. The CDR3 loop reads CANSRQRSYGYTF. Here the CDR3 DNA reads TGTGCCAACAGTCGACAGCGATCATATGGCTACACCTTC.

The sample holds many counts of this clonotype. CDR3 loop: CSARAPGSATDTQYF. The CDR3 region has the DNA TGCAGTGCTAGAGCCCCGGGCAGCGCCACAGATACGCAGTATTTT. The chain couples TRBV20-1 to TRBJ2-3, with D unclear. CDR1 DFQATT and CDR2 SNEGSKA come from the germline V gene (reference sequence). Trimming took 1 base from V and 2 from J, leaving 13 bases between them. The CDR3 is 15 residues long.

This clonotype came up a few times. This chain uses TRBV7-9 with TRBJ2-1; no reliable D call. This CDR3 spans 12 amino acids. CDR1 is SEHNR, CDR2 FQNEAQ, per germline (reference sequence). V was cut by 0 bases and J by 11 bases, with 8 bases left in between. CDR3 in DNA: TGTGCCAGCAGCTTAGCGATAGGGAAGCAGTTCTTC. Translated, it gives CASSLAIGKQFF.

This clonotype was found many times. The chain links TRBV28 to TRBJ2-4; the match to TRBD1 covers 11 bases. Germline CDR1 and CDR2: MDHEN and SYDVKM. There are 18 residues in the CDR3. J gave up 1 base and V 4 bases, and 9 bases lay outside the gene matches. The CDR3 region has the DNA TGTGCCAGCAGTTCGGGACAGGGGGGAGTTAGGGCCAAAAACATTCAGTACTTC. Its protein product is CASSSGQGGVRAKNIQYF.